Listed below are T cell receptor beta chains from one sample, sequenced in a study of cytomegalovirus exposure and HLA in healthy donors. The assay was immunoSEQ multiplex PCR, and TCRdb's table has in-frame clones only and misses some. The sample carries some 180,000 clones, roughly three quarters recorded once. The sequencing sample was made of PBMCs. The receptors here all came from a woman aged 25 to 39 in good health and CMV-seropositive. Both conserved end residues are part of each CDR3. The order of the fields is clone size, V gene, J gene, D gene, CDR3 DNA, CDR3 protein. The D gene is left open where the match is weak. A row's size may be missing; if present it is once, few, many or a size class.

clone_size: -; v_call: TRBV4-3; j_call: TRBJ1-2; d_call: -; cdr3_nt: TGCGCCAGCAGCCAAGAGACGAACAGCTACTATGGCTACACCTTC; cdr3_aa: CASSQETNSYYGYTF
clone_size: -; v_call: TRBV7-2; j_call: TRBJ1-2; d_call: -; cdr3_nt: TGTGCCAGCAGCTTAGATAATAACTATGGCTACACCTTC; cdr3_aa: CASSLDNNYGYTF
clone_size: once; v_call: TRBV7-9; j_call: TRBJ2-1; d_call: -; cdr3_nt: TGTGCCAGCAGCAAGGAGGGGGGGGATGAGCAGTTCTTC; cdr3_aa: CASSKEGGDEQFF
clone_size: -; v_call: TRBV7-9; j_call: TRBJ1-2; d_call: TRBD1; cdr3_nt: TGTGCCAGCAGCGGAACAGGGGAAACTAACTATGGCTACACCTTC; cdr3_aa: CASSGTGETNYGYTF
clone_size: few; v_call: TRBV11-2; j_call: TRBJ2-3; d_call: TRBD2; cdr3_nt: TGTGCCAGCAGCTCTAGCGGGGGCCGGCCCACAGATACGCAGTATTTT; cdr3_aa: CASSSSGGRPTDTQYF
clone_size: -; v_call: TRBV7-6; j_call: TRBJ1-2; d_call: -; cdr3_nt: TGTGCCAGCAGCTCCCTGACAGGTCCTAACTATGGCTACACCTTC; cdr3_aa: CASSSLTGPNYGYTF
clone_size: -; v_call: TRBV4-3; j_call: TRBJ1-2; d_call: TRBD1; cdr3_nt: TGCGCCAGCAGCCCAACTGGGACAGGGGAGAACTATGGCTACACCTTC; cdr3_aa: CASSPTGTGENYGYTF
clone_size: -; v_call: TRBV6-5; j_call: TRBJ2-3; d_call: TRBD1; cdr3_nt: TGTGCCAGCAAACCTCGGGACAGGTCGACTCATACGCAGTATTTT; cdr3_aa: CASKPRDRSTHTQYF
clone_size: -; v_call: TRBV11-2; j_call: TRBJ2-7; d_call: TRBD2; cdr3_nt: TGTGCCAGCAGCTCATCCTCAGTGCGGGGGGTCTCCTACGAGCAGTACTTC; cdr3_aa: CASSSSSVRGVSYEQYF
clone_size: -; v_call: TRBV5-6; j_call: TRBJ2-7; d_call: TRBD1; cdr3_nt: TGTGCCAGCAGCTTGGGGGGGACAGGATCCTACGAGCAGTACTTC; cdr3_aa: CASSLGGTGSYEQYF
clone_size: once; v_call: TRBV15; j_call: TRBJ1-1; d_call: -; cdr3_nt: TGTGCCACCAGCAGAGATCGAGGAGGACCTGAAGCTTTCTTT; cdr3_aa: CATSRDRGGPEAFF
clone_size: -; v_call: TRBV7-9; j_call: TRBJ1-2; d_call: TRBD1; cdr3_nt: TGTGCCAGCAGGCCCGGGACAGGGGACGGCTACACCTTC; cdr3_aa: CASRPGTGDGYTF
clone_size: -; v_call: TRBV4-1; j_call: TRBJ1-2; d_call: -; cdr3_nt: TGCGCCAGCAGCCAAGGTCGGGTCGTTGGAACCTTC; cdr3_aa: CASSQGRVVGTF
clone_size: -; v_call: TRBV12-5; j_call: TRBJ1-2; d_call: -; cdr3_nt: TGTGCTAGTGGTGATGCGGGGGCGGATGGCTACACCTTC; cdr3_aa: CASGDAGADGYTF
clone_size: once; v_call: TRBV6-4; j_call: TRBJ2-1; d_call: TRBD2; cdr3_nt: TGTGCCAGCAGTGACTCAACGGGGGGAAACAATGAGCAGTTCTTC; cdr3_aa: CASSDSTGGNNEQFF
clone_size: -; v_call: TRBV10-3; j_call: TRBJ2-7; d_call: TRBD1; cdr3_nt: TGTGCCATCACCGAAGGGGGACAGGGATACGAGCAGTACTTC; cdr3_aa: CAITEGGQGYEQYF
clone_size: -; v_call: TRBV9; j_call: TRBJ2-6; d_call: TRBD2; cdr3_nt: TGTGCCAGCAGCTTTCGCCCCCCGGGACTAGCGGGGGGTAGGGGGGCCAACGGCCTGACTTTC; cdr3_aa: CASSFRPPGLAGGRGANGLTF
clone_size: -; v_call: TRBV18; j_call: TRBJ1-3; d_call: -; cdr3_nt: TGTGCCAGCTCACCCGAGCGGGTCTTTGGAAACACCATATATTTT; cdr3_aa: CASSPERVFGNTIYF
clone_size: once; v_call: TRBV19; j_call: TRBJ2-7; d_call: -; cdr3_nt: TGTGCCAGTAGTATAGATGGCGGGGAGCAGTACTTC; cdr3_aa: CASSIDGGEQYF
clone_size: -; v_call: TRBV11-3; j_call: TRBJ1-1; d_call: -; cdr3_nt: TGTGCCAGCAGCGGGGGCCCGAACACTGAAGCTTTCTTT; cdr3_aa: CASSGGPNTEAFF
clone_size: -; v_call: TRBV5-1; j_call: TRBJ2-3; d_call: -; cdr3_nt: TGCGCCAGCAGCCCCCGTACCCTAGGGGGAGATACGCAGTATTTT; cdr3_aa: CASSPRTLGGDTQYF
clone_size: -; v_call: TRBV19; j_call: TRBJ1-2; d_call: TRBD1; cdr3_nt: TGTGCCAGTAGTATGAGAGGGGGCGGCTATGGCTACACCTTC; cdr3_aa: CASSMRGGGYGYTF
clone_size: -; v_call: TRBV5-1; j_call: TRBJ2-7; d_call: -; cdr3_nt: TGCGCCAGCAGCCATTACGAGCAGTACTTC; cdr3_aa: CASSHYEQYF
clone_size: -; v_call: TRBV28; j_call: TRBJ1-5; d_call: TRBD1; cdr3_nt: TGTGCCAGCAGACACTTGTCGGGGACAGTAGGTCAGCCCCAGCATTTT; cdr3_aa: CASRHLSGTVGQPQHF
clone_size: -; v_call: TRBV4-2; j_call: TRBJ2-1; d_call: TRBD2; cdr3_nt: TGTGCCAGCAGCCGTACAACTAGCGGGGGTGTAAATGAGCAGTTCTTC; cdr3_aa: CASSRTTSGGVNEQFF
clone_size: few; v_call: TRBV28; j_call: TRBJ1-4; d_call: -; cdr3_nt: TGTGCCAGCAGTTCGTTATTGGGGGGAATTACACTGTTTTTT; cdr3_aa: CASSSLLGGITLFF
clone_size: -; v_call: TRBV5-4; j_call: TRBJ2-2; d_call: TRBD1; cdr3_nt: TGTGCCAGCAGCTTCCAGGGGGACACCGGGGAGCTGTTTTTT; cdr3_aa: CASSFQGDTGELFF
clone_size: -; v_call: TRBV5-4; j_call: TRBJ1-6; d_call: TRBD1; cdr3_nt: TGTGCCAGCAGCTTGAACAGGGGTGCTTCACCCCTCCACTTT; cdr3_aa: CASSLNRGASPLHF
clone_size: -; v_call: TRBV5-1; j_call: TRBJ2-7; d_call: TRBD2; cdr3_nt: TGCGCCAGCAGCCCTACGGGGCTAGCGGAGAGCTCCTACGAGCAGTACTTC; cdr3_aa: CASSPTGLAESSYEQYF
clone_size: few; v_call: TRBV6-6; j_call: TRBJ2-5; d_call: TRBD2; cdr3_nt: TGTGCCAGCGCCTCGGGCCGGCGGGGGGCCCAAGAGACCCAGTACTTC; cdr3_aa: CASASGRRGAQETQYF
clone_size: -; v_call: TRBV5-1; j_call: TRBJ2-1; d_call: -; cdr3_nt: TGCGCCAGCAGCTCCTCGGGACTCACCTACAATGAGCAGTTCTTC; cdr3_aa: CASSSSGLTYNEQFF
clone_size: -; v_call: TRBV15; j_call: TRBJ1-6; d_call: -; cdr3_nt: TGTGCCACCAGCAGAGGGGCGGGGGCAGACAATTCACCCCTCCACTTT; cdr3_aa: CATSRGAGADNSPLHF
clone_size: -; v_call: TRBV27; j_call: TRBJ1-6; d_call: -; cdr3_nt: TGTGCCAGCAGCCCCCCGGGTTCCACCCTCCACTTT; cdr3_aa: CASSPPGSTLHF
clone_size: -; v_call: TRBV7-9; j_call: TRBJ2-7; d_call: TRBD1; cdr3_nt: TGTGCCAGCAGCCCCGGGACAGGGGTCTACGAGCAGTACTTC; cdr3_aa: CASSPGTGVYEQYF
clone_size: -; v_call: TRBV4-1; j_call: TRBJ2-3; d_call: -; cdr3_nt: TGCGCCAGCAGCCAAGATTCACAGGCGGGGACTAGCACAGATACGCAGTATTTT; cdr3_aa: CASSQDSQAGTSTDTQYF
clone_size: -; v_call: TRBV4-2; j_call: TRBJ2-7; d_call: TRBD2; cdr3_nt: TGTGCCAGCAGCCAAGATCCGAGGGCAGCGGGGGCCCACTACGAGCAGTACTTC; cdr3_aa: CASSQDPRAAGAHYEQYF